Listed below are T cell receptor beta chains from one sample, sequenced in a study of T cell responses to AZD1222 COVID-19 vaccine. Only in-frame clones appear in the TCRdb table, and some are missing; sequencing was by immunoSEQ multiplex PCR. The data hold 90,000 to 110,000 clones, with approximately 90% observed a single time. The material was peripheral blood, obtained on day 0 of AZD1222 vaccination. The receptors shown here come from an adult in good health. Both conserved end residues are part of each CDR3. The D gene is left open where the match is weak. The size of a clone is reported for some rows only, either as once, few or many, or as a class for expanded clones.

clone_size	d_call	v_call	j_call	cdr3_nt	cdr3_aa
-	-	TRBV7-2	TRBJ2-2	TGTGCCAGCAGCGCCGTCTCGGGTGCCGGGGAGCTGTTTTTT	CASSAVSGAGELFF
-	-	TRBV28	TRBJ1-5	TGTGCCAGCAGTTTCCCTAGCAATCAGCCCCAGCATTTT	CASSFPSNQPQHF
-	TRBD1	TRBV5-4	TRBJ2-5	TGTGCCCTCGGACAGGGGGCGCAGACCCAGTACTTC	CALGQGAQTQYF
-	TRBD1	TRBV5-6	TRBJ2-7	TGTGCCAGCAGCTTGGCCGGACAGGGGGCCCACGAGCAGTACTTC	CASSLAGQGAHEQYF
-	-	TRBV3-1/TRBV3-2	TRBJ2-7	TGTGCCAGCAGCCTAGGCGGGAAAACCTACGAGCAGTACTTC	CASSLGGKTYEQYF
-	-	TRBV6-5	TRBJ2-5	TGTGCCAGCGCCCGTTCACAGGGCCACCAAGAGACCCAGTACTTC	CASARSQGHQETQYF
-	TRBD1	TRBV27	TRBJ1-3	TGTGCCAGCAGTACCCCCGGACAGGGAAGTTCAGCCGGAAACACCATATATTTT	CASSTPGQGSSAGNTIYF
-	TRBD2	TRBV24-1	TRBJ2-2	TGTGCCACCAGTGGAACACCGGGACTAGCGGGGCCATGGTCGGGGGAGCTGTTTTTT	CATSGTPGLAGPWSGELFF
-	TRBD2	TRBV5-6	TRBJ2-1	TGTGCCAGCAGCTTCCCGGGACTAGCGGGAGTAGGTGATGAGCAGTTCTTC	CASSFPGLAGVGDEQFF
-	-	TRBV12-5	TRBJ2-3	TGTGCTAGTGGTTTGGGAGATACGCAGTATTTT	CASGLGDTQYF
once	TRBD1	TRBV19	TRBJ2-5	TGTGCCAGTAGTCCCAGGGGGTTTGAGACCCAGTACTTC	CASSPRGFETQYF
-	-	TRBV28	TRBJ1-3	TGTGCCAGCAGTTTATCTGGAAACACCATATATTTT	CASSLSGNTIYF
-	-	TRBV28	TRBJ1-1	TGTGCCAGCAGTCTCCCCCAGGGCGCGGGCACTGAAGCTTTCTTT	CASSLPQGAGTEAFF
-	TRBD1	TRBV11-2	TRBJ1-6	TGTGCCAGCAGATCAACAAACCGGGACAGGGACATAAAAGGTTCACCCCTCCACTTT	CASRSTNRDRDIKGSPLHF
-	-	TRBV27	TRBJ1-1	TGTGCCAGCCGGCGTATGAACACTGAAGCTTTCTTT	CASRRMNTEAFF
-	-	TRBV5-8	TRBJ2-7	TGTGCCAGCTCCCCCAAAGGACCCTACGAGCAGTACTTC	CASSPKGPYEQYF
-	TRBD1	TRBV19	TRBJ1-4	TGTGCCAGTAGTAGGACAGGGAGAACTGAAAAACTGTTTTTT	CASSRTGRTEKLFF
-	-	TRBV19	TRBJ1-2	TGTGCCAGTAGTACCGGGACGGCAGCCGTGGGTGGCTACACCTTC	CASSTGTAAVGGYTF
once	-	TRBV9	TRBJ2-1	TGTGCCAGCAGCGTGGGCGGGAACAATGAGCAGTTCTTC	CASSVGGNNEQFF
once	TRBD2	TRBV5-1	TRBJ2-5	TGCGCCAGCAGCGACGGACTAGCGGAGGGGACCCAGTACTTC	CASSDGLAEGTQYF
-	TRBD2	TRBV28	TRBJ2-5	TGTGCCAGCAGCACTAGCGGTGGGGTGGAGACCCAGTACTTC	CASSTSGGVETQYF
-	-	TRBV27	TRBJ2-5	TGTGCCAGCAGGACCGGGAACCAAGAGACCCAGTACTTC	CASRTGNQETQYF
-	-	TRBV5-5	TRBJ1-1	TGTGCCAGCAGACCCCCTGGGGAGACAGAAGCTTTCTTT	CASRPPGETEAFF
-	TRBD1	TRBV3-1/TRBV3-2	TRBJ1-3	TGTGCCAGCAGCCTTCGGACAGGGGGAAACACCATATATTTT	CASSLRTGGNTIYF
-	-	TRBV4-3	TRBJ2-3	TGCGCCAGCAGCCAAGACACCCCCCCAGATACGCAGTATTTT	CASSQDTPPDTQYF
-	TRBD1	TRBV29-1	TRBJ2-2	TGCAGCGTAGTTGACAGGGCAAACACCGGGGAGCTGTTTTTT	CSVVDRANTGELFF
-	-	TRBV5-1	TRBJ1-6	TGCGCCAGCAGCGAGGGGTGGCGGCAGGGGCAGGGTTCACCCCTCCACTTT	CASSEGWRQGQGSPLHF
-	-	TRBV6-1	TRBJ1-3	TGTGCCAGCAGTGCCACAGGAACCATCTCTGGAAACACCATATATTTT	CASSATGTISGNTIYF
-	-	TRBV28	TRBJ1-3	TGTGCCAGCAGTTTAATACCGAACTCTGGAAACACCATATATTTT	CASSLIPNSGNTIYF
medium-sized	-	TRBV9	TRBJ1-2	TGTGCCAGCAGCCCTACGACCTCTGGCTACACCTTC	CASSPTTSGYTF
-	-	TRBV27	TRBJ2-1	TGTGCCAGCAGTTTGAGACTCAACAATGAGCAGTTCTTC	CASSLRLNNEQFF
-	-	TRBV18	TRBJ1-2	TGTGCCAGCTCACCAACAACAGATTTATATGGCTACACCTTC	CASSPTTDLYGYTF
-	-	TRBV12-3/TRBV12-4	TRBJ2-3	TGTGCCAGCAGGGCCCCAGGACCAGATACGCAGTATTTT	CASRAPGPDTQYF
-	TRBD1	TRBV10-3	TRBJ1-1	TGTGCCATCAGCAGGGGGGAACCCCGACGAATGAACACTGAAGCTTTCTTT	CAISRGEPRRMNTEAFF
-	-	TRBV6-2/TRBV6-3	TRBJ2-3	TGTGCCAGCAGTTACTCGGTAGATACGCAGTATTTT	CASSYSVDTQYF
-	TRBD1	TRBV2	TRBJ2-7	TGTGCCAGCTTGGCAGGGGGCTACGAGCAGTACTTC	CASLAGGYEQYF
few	-	TRBV20-1	TRBJ1-4	TGCAGTGCTAGTATCCCTGAGGGCGAAAAACTGTTTTTT	CSASIPEGEKLFF
-	-	TRBV28	TRBJ1-3	TGTGCCAGCAGTTTAGCCATACACTCCGGAAACACCATATATTTT	CASSLAIHSGNTIYF
-	TRBD2	TRBV29-1	TRBJ2-4	TGCAGCGTTAACCTAGCGGGAGCCAACATTCAGTACTTC	CSVNLAGANIQYF
-	-	TRBV4-1	TRBJ1-1	TGCGCCAGCAGCCAAGTGCCGGGGGCCGCTGAAGCTTTCTTT	CASSQVPGAAEAFF
-	TRBD1	TRBV13	TRBJ1-2	TGTGCCAGCAGCTTAACAGGGGGCAGCTATGGCTACACCTTC	CASSLTGGSYGYTF
-	-	TRBV18	TRBJ1-4	TGTGCCAGCTCACTAGGGCCGAAAGAAAAACTGTTTTTT	CASSLGPKEKLFF
-	-	TRBV7-2	TRBJ1-6	TGTGCCAGCAGTCTAGGAAGCAGGGCTGGCTCACCCCTCCACTTT	CASSLGSRAGSPLHF
-	-	TRBV27	TRBJ2-2	TGTGCCAGCAGTTCCCAGGTGAACACCGGGGAGCTGTTTTTT	CASSSQVNTGELFF
once	-	TRBV19	TRBJ2-5	TGTGCCAGTAGTATTTTGGGGGAAGTCCAAGAGACCCAGTACTTC	CASSILGEVQETQYF
-	-	TRBV18	TRBJ1-1	TGTGCCAGCTCACCGTCTAACAGCCGGAACACTGAAGCTTTCTTT	CASSPSNSRNTEAFF
once	TRBD2	TRBV9	TRBJ2-2	TGTGCCAGCAGATTGACTAGCGGGGCTTCCGGGGAGCTGTTTTTT	CASRLTSGASGELFF
-	TRBD1	TRBV4-1	TRBJ1-2	TGCGCCAGCAGAAGGACAGGGGGCGGCCAATATGGCTACACCTTC	CASRRTGGGQYGYTF
once	-	TRBV28	TRBJ2-7	TGTGCCAGCAGTCCCCGGGGGGCGCCTCCTACCTACGAGCAGTACTTC	CASSPRGAPPTYEQYF
-	-	TRBV29-1	TRBJ2-2	TGCAGCGTCGTAACTGGAAATCGGAACACCGGGGAGCTGTTTTTT	CSVVTGNRNTGELFF
-	TRBD2	TRBV5-4	TRBJ2-5	TGTGCCAGCAGGCGAAGGGGAGGCGGTAGCGGGATCCAAGAGACCCAGTACTTC	CASRRRGGGSGIQETQYF
-	-	TRBV9	TRBJ1-2	TGTGCCAGCAGCGCCGAGGCATATGGCTACACCTTC	CASSAEAYGYTF